The sequence of this T cell receptor (beta chain) was determined in a study of shared clonotypes between healthy human individuals. Study information: Three plates each covered CD4 naive and memory; CD8 naive two, CD8 memory one.

In the case of this clone: Its antigen is currently unknown.

The CDR3 runs to 13 residues. CDR1 MNHEY and CDR2 SMNVEV come from the germline V gene (reference sequence). V trimming: 7 bases; J trimming: 5 bases; junction bases outside the gene matches: 4. Notes on the study in general: Donors were few, which limited the genetic and exposure-history diversity represented. Estimated richness values were generally larger in naive subsets than in memory subsets.

Several immunoSEQ plates held equal portions of the genomic DNA taken from each subset. The repertoire was sequenced with immunoSEQ multiplex PCR; TCRdb's copy has only in-frame clones and lacks some. The sample includes 2 million to 2.5 million clones, roughly 95% of them seen just once. The rearrangement uses TRBV27 and TRBJ1-4, with 7 bases identical to TRBD1. The sequence was obtained from a man younger than 30 in good health. Sequenced sample: naive CD4+ T cells sorted from blood. Subset indicated: CD45RA+ positively selected. The CDR3: CASKGQRNEKLFF. The CDR3 DNA reads as TGTGCCAGCAAGGGACAGAGAAATGAAAAACTGTTTTTT.